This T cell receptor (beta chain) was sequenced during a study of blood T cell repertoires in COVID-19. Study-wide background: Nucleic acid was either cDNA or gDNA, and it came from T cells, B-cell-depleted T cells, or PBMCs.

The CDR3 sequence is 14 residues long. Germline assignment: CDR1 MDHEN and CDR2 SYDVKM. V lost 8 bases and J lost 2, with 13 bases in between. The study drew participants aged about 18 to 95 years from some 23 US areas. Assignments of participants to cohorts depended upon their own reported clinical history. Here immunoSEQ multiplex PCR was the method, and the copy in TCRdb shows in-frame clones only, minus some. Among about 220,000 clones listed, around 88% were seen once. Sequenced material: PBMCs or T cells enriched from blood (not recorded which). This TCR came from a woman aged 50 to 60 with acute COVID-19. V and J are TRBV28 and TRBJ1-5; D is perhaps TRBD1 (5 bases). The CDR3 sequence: CASLGVSGNQPQHF. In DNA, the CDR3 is TGTGCCAGCCTAGGGGTGAGCGGCAATCAGCCCCAGCATTTT.